This T cell receptor (beta chain) is from a study of cytomegalovirus exposure and HLA in healthy donors. Study outcomes and limitations: The only immune exposure information that was available was CMV serostatus. About 90% or about 30% of the time was how often most TCR beta V segments were productive, according to an earlier analysis.

For this clone: Antigen unknown. Sequence at one end of the junction differs from germline and may be a read error.

CDR3 size: 14 residues. Per germline, CDR1 SSHAT and CDR2 FNYEAQ (reference sequence). The PCR made use of 60 Vbeta and 13 Jbeta primers. Original methodology: In a later analysis, of 80 million or so unique beta chains, about 11 million appeared in at least two donors. Method: immunoSEQ multiplex PCR; TCRdb's copy keeps in-frame clones and lacks some. V, J and clone size are those of that table, while D and trimming were read from the DNA. This table holds about 200,000 clones. The chain joins TRBV7-7 to TRBJ2-2; the match to TRBD2 covers 9 bases. Sequences were obtained from PBMCs. This sequence was found in a girl aged 2 to 9 in good health and CMV-seropositive. CDR3 DNA sequence: TGTGCTAGCAGACTAGCGGAAAACACCGGGGAGCTGTTTTTT. Translated: CASRLAENTGELFF.